Listed below are T cell receptor beta chains from one sample, sequenced in a study of OX40 agonist ivuxolimab in advanced cancers. This table comes from immunoSEQ multiplex PCR, and its TCRdb copy is limited to in-frame clones, with some not included. The profile shows 40,000 to 45,000 clones, nearly 90% of them singletons. The sample in question was CD4+ or CD8+ T cells sorted from blood, obtained in a trial of the OX40 agonist ivuxolimab. These receptors were taken from an adult with an advanced solid tumor such as melanoma, head and neck, liver or kidney cancer. CDR3s include the opening cysteine and the closing phenylalanine or tryptophan. A D gene is named only where the DNA matches it firmly. Clone sizes are given selectively: once, few, many, or a class where the clone is expanded.

j_call clone_size cdr3_length d_call v_call cdr3_nt cdr3_aa
TRBJ2-3 - 14 TRBD1 TRBV29-1 TGCAGCGTTGCCGGACAGGCCCCGATGGATACGCAGTATTTT CSVAGQAPMDTQYF
TRBJ1-2 - 14 - TRBV6-5 TGTGCCAGCAGTCCTCCGGGTGGAGGCTATGGCTACACCTTC CASSPPGGGYGYTF
TRBJ1-1 - 14 - TRBV6-5 TGTGCCAGCAGTTTAGGGGGGCCGAACACTGAAGCTTTCTTT CASSLGGPNTEAFF
TRBJ1-4 - 13 - TRBV29-1 TGCAGCGTTGAAGACAGTGGGAATGAAAAACTGTTTTTT CSVEDSGNEKLFF
TRBJ2-1 - 14 - TRBV19 TGTGCCAGTTCGGCCTCTAGCTCCTACAATGAGCAGTTCTTC CASSASSSYNEQFF
TRBJ2-5 - 12 - TRBV7-2 TGTGCCAGCAGCCTCTACCAGGAGACCCAGTACTTC CASSLYQETQYF
TRBJ2-2 - 16 TRBD1 TRBV28 TGTGCCAGCAAAACCGACAGGGCACCGAACACCGGGGAGCTGTTTTTT CASKTDRAPNTGELFF
TRBJ1-5 few 13 TRBD1 TRBV6-5 TGTGCCAGCAAAGGACAGGAGCATCAGCCCCAGCATTTT CASKGQEHQPQHF
TRBJ2-7 - 15 - TRBV4-1 TGCGCCAGCAGCCTAAGACAGGCTGATTCCTACGAGCAGTACTTC CASSLRQADSYEQYF
TRBJ2-5 - 12 - TRBV5-1 TGCGCCAGCAGCTTGACTCAAGAGACCCAGTACTTC CASSLTQETQYF
TRBJ2-1 - 12 - TRBV7-2 TGTGCCAGCAGCAAAGAGGTGGGGGGGCAGTTCTTC CASSKEVGGQFF
TRBJ2-3 - 15 TRBD1 TRBV7-9 TGTGCCAGCAGGCTAGGGGGCCTCAAACTAGATACGCAGTATTTT CASRLGGLKLDTQYF
TRBJ1-6 - 17 - TRBV7-2 TGTGCCAGCAGCGCTAAATCGACCCCGAGGAGTAATTCACCCCTCCACTTT CASSAKSTPRSNSPLHF
TRBJ1-2 few 17 - TRBV7-2 TGTGCCAGCAGCTTAGGGGGAGGGTGGACAAACCCGGCGGGCTACACCTTC CASSLGGGWTNPAGYTF
TRBJ1-3 - 16 TRBD1 TRBV9 TGTGCCAGCAGCCATCCAGGGACAGTCTCTGGAAACACCATATATTTT CASSHPGTVSGNTIYF
TRBJ2-2 - 15 - TRBV7-3 TGTGCCAGCAGCTTAACAGACATGAACACCGGGGAGCTGTTTTTT CASSLTDMNTGELFF
TRBJ1-1 few 14 - TRBV10-1 TGCGCCAGCAGTGAGGGAGGGGGTATCACTGAAGCTTTCTTT CASSEGGGITEAFF
TRBJ1-4 - 16 - TRBV27 TGTGCCAGCAGTTCACTCCGGGCGGCAACTAATGAAAAACTGTTTTTT CASSSLRAATNEKLFF
TRBJ2-5 - 15 - TRBV9 TGTGCCAGCAGCGTAGGACCTCGTCGGGGAGAGACCCAGTACTTC CASSVGPRRGETQYF
TRBJ1-1 - 13 - TRBV18 TGTGCCAGCTCACCACTTTCCCCCCCCGAAGCTTTCTTT CASSPLSPPEAFF
TRBJ1-4 - 18 - TRBV30 TGTGCCTGGAGTGATCGGGAAGAGGACTATGCGTTAGGTGAAAAACTGTTTTTT CAWSDREEDYALGEKLFF
TRBJ2-7 - 14 - TRBV27 TGTGCCAGCAGTTTATCTACAGCCTCCTACGAGCAGTACTTC CASSLSTASYEQYF
TRBJ2-7 - 16 TRBD2 TRBV19 TGTGCCAGTAGTACTCCCGTAGCGGGAGGGCCCTACGAGCAGTACTTC CASSTPVAGGPYEQYF
TRBJ2-1 - 13 - TRBV23-1 TGCGCCAGCAGTCAATCGTACAGCAATGAGCAGTTCTTC CASSQSYSNEQFF
TRBJ2-7 - 12 - TRBV7-8 TGTGCCAGCAGCTCGGTGGCCTACGAGCAGTACTTC CASSSVAYEQYF
TRBJ2-5 - 16 TRBD2 TRBV27 TGTGCCAGCAGTCCAGGACTAGCGGGAGTGCAAGAGACCCAGTACTTC CASSPGLAGVQETQYF
TRBJ2-6 - 18 TRBD2 TRBV5-5 TGTGCCAGCAGCTCCTATGCGGCGGGAGTGGGTGGGGCCAACGTCCTGACTTTC CASSSYAAGVGGANVLTF
TRBJ2-3 few 16 - TRBV28 TGTGCCAGCAGTTTAGGAGGGGTTGTTAGCACAGATACGCAGTATTTT CASSLGGVVSTDTQYF
TRBJ2-5 - 14 TRBD1 TRBV6-1 TGTGCCAGCAGTGAAGGGTCAGGGGGAGAGACCCAGTACTTC CASSEGSGGETQYF
TRBJ2-7 - 10 - TRBV2 TGTGCCAGCAGCGTCTACGAGCAGTACTTC CASSVYEQYF
TRBJ1-5 - 14 TRBD1 TRBV19 TGTGCCAGCAGACAGGGATCAGGGGGCCAGCCCCAGCATTTT CASRQGSGGQPQHF
TRBJ1-2 - 13 - TRBV18 TGTGCCAGCTCACCTGGAGGGAACTATGGCTACACCTTC CASSPGGNYGYTF
TRBJ2-6 - 14 - TRBV11-3 TGTGCCAGCAGCCCGGGGTCTGGGGCCAACGTCCTGACTTTC CASSPGSGANVLTF
TRBJ1-2 - 13 - TRBV28 TGTGCCAGCACCAGGGCATATAACTATGGCTACACCTTC CASTRAYNYGYTF
TRBJ2-7 - 9 - TRBV23-1 TGCGCCAGCCTCTACGAGCAGTACTTC CASLYEQYF
TRBJ1-5 few 14 - TRBV18 TGTGCCAGCTCACGACAGGAGGGGAATCAGCCCCAGCATTTT CASSRQEGNQPQHF
TRBJ2-3 - 15 - TRBV5-1 TGCGCCAGCAGCATTTGGACACAAAGCACAGATACGCAGTATTTT CASSIWTQSTDTQYF
TRBJ2-1 - 17 TRBD1 TRBV7-8 TGTGCCAGCAGCGTATATTCAGGGGGCCGCTCCTACAATGAGCAGTTCTTC CASSVYSGGRSYNEQFF
TRBJ2-7 - 14 - TRBV5-4 TGTGCCAGCAGGCCCGGAACAGGGAGCTACGAGCAGTACTTC CASRPGTGSYEQYF
TRBJ2-3 - 17 TRBD2 TRBV10-3 TGTGCCATCAGTGAGGAAGGACTAGCGGGAGGGCGGGCCACGCAGTATTTT CAISEEGLAGGRATQYF
TRBJ2-6 - 15 - TRBV6-1 TGTGCCAGCAGTGAAAGAGGTGGCGGGGCCAACGTCCTGACTTTC CASSERGGGANVLTF
TRBJ1-5 - 14 - TRBV18 TGTGCCAGCTCACCCGCAGCGAGCAATCAGCCCCAGCATTTT CASSPAASNQPQHF
TRBJ2-1 - 17 - TRBV10-3 TGTGCCATCAGTGAGTCGGGCAGAGGGGCTCGGGACAATGAGCAGTTCTTC CAISESGRGARDNEQFF
TRBJ1-4 - 14 - TRBV30 TGTGCCTGCCCCCAGGGGACAACTAATGAAAAACTGTTTTTT CACPQGTTNEKLFF
TRBJ1-2 - 13 TRBD1 TRBV19 TGTGCCAGTAGTGGGGACAGGGGCTATGGCTACACCTTC CASSGDRGYGYTF
TRBJ1-5 - 18 TRBD1 TRBV2 TGTGCCAGCAGGACACGGGACAGGGGATTTCGGGGCAATCAGCCCCAGCATTTT CASRTRDRGFRGNQPQHF
TRBJ1-5 once 13 - TRBV7-9 TGTGCCAGCAGCTTACAGGAGAATCAGCCCCAGCATTTT CASSLQENQPQHF
TRBJ1-2 - 14 - TRBV5-1 TGCGCCAGCAGCTTGACTTGGACAGCGAATGGCTACACCTTC CASSLTWTANGYTF
TRBJ2-5 - 12 - TRBV7-9 TGTGCCAGCAGCCCACGGCAAGAGACCCAGTACTTC CASSPRQETQYF
TRBJ1-1 - 14 - TRBV7-9 TGTGCCAGCAGCCTACAGGGATACAACACTGAAGCTTTCTTT CASSLQGYNTEAFF
TRBJ1-6 few 18 - TRBV5-6 TGTGCCAGCAGCTTGTTTGCCATGGGGAGCTCCTATAATTCACCCCTCCACTTT CASSLFAMGSSYNSPLHF
TRBJ2-2 - 16 TRBD1 TRBV19 TGTGCCAGTAGTGACCGGACAGGGCGGGACACCGGGGAGCTGTTTTTT CASSDRTGRDTGELFF